This TCR beta chain appears in the sequencing data of a study of blood T cell repertoires in COVID-19. Between the trimmed V and J ends, which lost 3 bases and 5 bases, there was a span of 23 bases. The CDR3 totals 17 residues. CDR1 MDHEN and CDR2 SYDVKM come from the germline V gene. This table comes from immunoSEQ multiplex PCR, and its TCRdb copy is limited to in-frame clones, with some not included. The table has around 100,000 clones, roughly 80% seen once; the top ten hold under 30%. The receptor was derived from a man aged 60 to 69 with acute or convalescent COVID-19. The sequenced material came from peripheral blood. V usage is TRBV28 and J usage is TRBJ2-7; D gene uncertain. CDR3 loop: CASSFGPPGFFWNEQYF. The CDR3 DNA reads TGTGCCAGCAGTTTCGGCCCCCCCGGGTTCTTTTGGAACGAGCAGTACTTC.